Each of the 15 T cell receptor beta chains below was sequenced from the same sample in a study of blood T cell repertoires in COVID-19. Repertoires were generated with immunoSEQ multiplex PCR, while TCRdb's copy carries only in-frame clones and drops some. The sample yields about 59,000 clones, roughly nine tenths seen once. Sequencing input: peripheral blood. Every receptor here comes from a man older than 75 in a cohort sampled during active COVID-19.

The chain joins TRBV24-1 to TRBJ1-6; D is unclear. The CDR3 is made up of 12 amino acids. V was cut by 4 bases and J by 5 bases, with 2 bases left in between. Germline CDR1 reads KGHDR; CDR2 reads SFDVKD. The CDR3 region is CATSDNNSPLHF. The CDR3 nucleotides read TGTGCCACCAGTGACAATAATTCACCCCTCCACTTT.

DNA of the CDR3: TGTGCCAGCAGCAAGAGGGTAGGGGAAAAACTGTTTTTT. Amino acids: CASSKRVGEKLFF. The chain has TRBV7-2 and TRBJ1-4; no firm D call. The V gene lost 5 bases and the J gene lost 8 bases, with 12 bases spanning the gap. CDR1 and CDR2 from the germline V gene are SGHTA and FQGNSA. The CDR3 is made up of 13 amino acids.

The CDR3 here is CASSVEGLTNYGYTF. In nucleotides, the CDR3 is TGTGCCAGCAGTGTAGAAGGACTCACTAACTATGGCTACACCTTC. This chain connects TRBV2 to TRBJ1-2; D unclear. The germline V and J ends were trimmed by 4 bases and 0 bases, with 12 bases remaining between them. Germline CDR1 reads SNHLY; CDR2 reads FYNNEI. The CDR3 runs to 15 residues.

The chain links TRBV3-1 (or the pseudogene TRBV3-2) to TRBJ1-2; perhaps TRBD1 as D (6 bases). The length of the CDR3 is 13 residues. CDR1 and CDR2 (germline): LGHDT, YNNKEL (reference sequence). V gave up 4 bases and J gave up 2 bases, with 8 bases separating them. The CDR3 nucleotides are TGTGCCAGCAGCCCGCAGGGGAACTATGGCTACACCTTC. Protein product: CASSPQGNYGYTF.

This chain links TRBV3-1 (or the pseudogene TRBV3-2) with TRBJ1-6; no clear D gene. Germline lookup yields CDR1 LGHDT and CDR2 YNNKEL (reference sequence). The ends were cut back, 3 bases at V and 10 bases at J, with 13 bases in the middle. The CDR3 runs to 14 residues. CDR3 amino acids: CASSQRESRSPLHF. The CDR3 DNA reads TGTGCCAGCAGCCAGCGGGAGTCGAGATCACCCCTCCACTTT.

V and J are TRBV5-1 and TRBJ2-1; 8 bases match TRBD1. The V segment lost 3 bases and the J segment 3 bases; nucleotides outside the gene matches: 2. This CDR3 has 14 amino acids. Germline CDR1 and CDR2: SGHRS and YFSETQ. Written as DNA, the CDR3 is TGCGCCAGCAGCTCGGACAGGGTCTACAATGAGCAGTTCTTC. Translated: CASSSDRVYNEQFF.

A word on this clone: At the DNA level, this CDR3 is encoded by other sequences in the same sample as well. The CDR3 region has the DNA TGTGCCAGCAGTGAAGCGCCGGGGTCTGAAGCTTTCTTT. This gives the protein CASSEAPGSEAFF. The rearrangement links TRBV2 to TRBJ1-1; D is undetermined. This CDR3 is 13 amino acids long. Per the germline V gene, CDR1 is SNHLY and CDR2 is FYNNEI. Trimming took off 0 bases at V and 6 bases at J, with 8 bases between the two ends.

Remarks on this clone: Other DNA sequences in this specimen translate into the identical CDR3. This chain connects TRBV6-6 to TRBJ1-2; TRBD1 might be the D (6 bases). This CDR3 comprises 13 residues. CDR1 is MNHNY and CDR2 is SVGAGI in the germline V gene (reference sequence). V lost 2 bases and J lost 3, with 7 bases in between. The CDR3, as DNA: TGTGCCAGCAGTTACGAGGGGGACTATGGCTACACCTTC. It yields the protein CASSYEGDYGYTF.

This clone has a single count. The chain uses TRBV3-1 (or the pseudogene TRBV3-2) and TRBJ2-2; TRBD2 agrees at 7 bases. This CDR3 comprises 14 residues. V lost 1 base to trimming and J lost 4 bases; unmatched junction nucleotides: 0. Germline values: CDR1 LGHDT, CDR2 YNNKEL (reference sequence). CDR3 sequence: CASSQGGGTGELFF. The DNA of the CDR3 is TGTGCCAGCAGCCAAGGGGGGGGCACCGGGGAGCTGTTTTTT.

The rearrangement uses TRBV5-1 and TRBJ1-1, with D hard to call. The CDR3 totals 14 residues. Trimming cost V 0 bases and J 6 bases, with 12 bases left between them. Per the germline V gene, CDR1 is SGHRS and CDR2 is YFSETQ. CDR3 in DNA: TGCGCCAGCAGCTTGGAGGGCGGGTTCTCTGAAGCTTTCTTT. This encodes CASSLEGGFSEAFF. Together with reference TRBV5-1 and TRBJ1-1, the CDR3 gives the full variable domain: KAGVTQTPRYLIKTRGQQVTLSCSPISGHRSVSWYQQTPGQGLQFLFEYFSETQRNKGNFPGRFSGRQFSNSRSEMNVSTLELGDSALYLCASSLEGGFSEAFFGQGTRLTVV.

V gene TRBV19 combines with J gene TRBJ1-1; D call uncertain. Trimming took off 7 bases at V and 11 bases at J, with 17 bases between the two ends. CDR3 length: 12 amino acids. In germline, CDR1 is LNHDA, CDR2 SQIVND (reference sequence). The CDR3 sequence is CASTETLGSAFF. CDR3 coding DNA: TGTGCCAGTACCGAAACCCTGGGCTCGGCTTTCTTT.

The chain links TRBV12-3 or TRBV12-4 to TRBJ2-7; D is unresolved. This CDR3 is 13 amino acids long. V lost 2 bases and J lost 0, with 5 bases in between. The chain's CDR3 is CASSLLSSYEQYF. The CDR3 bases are TGTGCCAGCAGTTTATTGAGCTCCTACGAGCAGTACTTC.

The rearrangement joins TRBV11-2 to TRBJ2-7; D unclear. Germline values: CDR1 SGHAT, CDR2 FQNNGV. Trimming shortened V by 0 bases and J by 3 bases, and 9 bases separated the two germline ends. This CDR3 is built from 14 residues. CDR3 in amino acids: CASSLDPPDYEQYF. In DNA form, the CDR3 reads TGTGCCAGCAGCTTAGATCCCCCAGACTACGAGCAGTACTTC.

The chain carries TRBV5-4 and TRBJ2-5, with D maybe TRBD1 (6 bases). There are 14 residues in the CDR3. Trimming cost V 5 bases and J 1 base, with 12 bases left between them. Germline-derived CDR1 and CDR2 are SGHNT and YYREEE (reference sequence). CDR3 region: CASSLRGTQETQYF. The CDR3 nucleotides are TGTGCCAGCAGTCTCAGGGGTACCCAAGAGACCCAGTACTTC.

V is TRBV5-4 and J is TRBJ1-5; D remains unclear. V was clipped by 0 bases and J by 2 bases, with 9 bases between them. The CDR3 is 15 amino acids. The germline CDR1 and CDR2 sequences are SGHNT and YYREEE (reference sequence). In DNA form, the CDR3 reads TGTGCCAGCAGCTTGGCCAGGCCCCGCAATCAGCCCCAGCATTTT. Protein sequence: CASSLARPRNQPQHF.